Below are 15 T cell receptor beta chains sequenced from a single sample in a study of graft-versus-host responses after intestinal transplantation. The researchers put roughly 200,000 CFSE-labeled responder cells into plates with roughly 200,000 irradiated, violet-dye-labeled stimulator cells. Clones were read by immunoSEQ multiplex PCR, and TCRdb kept only the in-frame ones, dropping some. The data show some 19,000 clones, 40% to 45% seen once. Sequenced material: alloreactive CD8+ T cells from a mixed lymphocyte reaction culture, taken before intestinal transplant. The subset denotes: CFSE-low proliferating T cells sorted from approximately six-day pre-transplant mixed lymphocyte reaction (GvH or HvG direction). These receptors all come from a human patient who received an intestinal transplant.

The V call is TRBV25-1, the J call TRBJ2-7; the D call may be TRBD1 or TRBD2 (5 bases each). The germline V gene encodes CDR1 MGHDK and CDR2 SYGVNS. Between the trimmed V and J ends, which lost 6 bases and 0 bases, there was a span of 15 bases. The CDR3 covers 15 residues. The CDR3 DNA reads TGTGCCAGCAGCGAACCCGGGGCCCGCTCCTACGAGCAGTACTTC. Translating it yields CASSEPGARSYEQYF.

This clone was counted between two and nine times. The chain couples TRBV6-5 to TRBJ2-2, with unresolved D. The CDR3 totals 13 residues. Trimming removed 11 bases from V and 4 bases from J, with 14 bases in between. The germline CDR1 and CDR2 sequences are MNHEY and SVGAGI. In DNA, the CDR3 is TGTGCCGGCGGACGTTCCTTCACCGGGGAGCTGTTTTTT. This sequence encodes CAGGRSFTGELFF.

The rearrangement uses TRBV5-4 and TRBJ2-5; D possibly uses TRBD1 or TRBD2 (6 bases each). V lost 4 bases and J lost 4, with 14 bases in between. CDR3 length: 14 amino acids. The germline gives CDR1 SGHNT, CDR2 YYREEE (reference sequence). In nucleotides, the CDR3 is TGTGCCAGCAGCCCCGGGACGGGGGCAGAGACCCAGTACTTC. Translating it yields CASSPGTGAETQYF.

V is TRBV18 and J is TRBJ1-5; D is perhaps TRBD1 (6 bases). Germline loops: CDR1 KGHSH, CDR2 LQKENI. V was clipped by 5 bases and J by 6 bases, with 14 bases between them. This CDR3 is 14 amino acids long. The CDR3 is CASSFNRDLQPQHF. CDR3 sequence (DNA): TGTGCCAGCTCATTCAACAGGGATCTTCAGCCCCAGCATTTT.

This clone turned up a few times. Other DNA sequences of this sample code for an identical CDR3. The DNA for the CDR3 is TGTGCCAGCAGTCTCCTCTACGAGCAGTACTTC. Amino acids: CASSLLYEQYF. V usage is TRBV28 and J usage is TRBJ2-7; D is uncertain. The V gene lost 5 bases and the J gene lost 3 bases, with 5 bases spanning the gap. Germline CDR1 MDHEN, CDR2 SYDVKM. The CDR3 has 11 amino acids. Looking up the rest from reference TRBV28 and TRBJ2-7 gives the full variable domain: DVKVTQSSRYLVKRTGEKVFLECVQDMDHENMFWYRQDPGLGLRLIYFSYDVKMKEKGDIPEGYSVSREKKERFSLILESASTNQTSMYLCASSLLYEQYFGPGTRLTVT.

This clone turned up a few times. The chain links TRBV19 to TRBJ1-1; tentatively, D is TRBD1 (5 bases). Germline V gives CDR1 LNHDA, CDR2 SQIVND (reference sequence). V lost 2 bases, J lost 1 base, and 8 bases lay in between. The CDR3 sequence is 14 residues long. For the CDR3, the DNA is TGTGCCAGTAGTATAAGAGGGGCGAACACTGAAGCTTTCTTT. Residues: CASSIRGANTEAFF.

This clone has only a few counts. This chain links TRBV5-1 with TRBJ2-3; a weak D match, TRBD2 (6 bases). Between the trimmed V and J ends, which lost 7 bases and 2 bases, there was a span of 17 bases. Germline lookup yields CDR1 SGHRS and CDR2 YFSETQ. This CDR3 comprises 15 residues. CDR3 loop: CASLPVGRDTDTQYF. The CDR3 bases are TGCGCCAGCCTTCCCGTAGGGCGGGACACAGATACGCAGTATTTT.

This sequence joins TRBV11-2 and TRBJ2-4; D may match TRBD1 or TRBD2 (5 bases each). Trimming stripped 5 bases from V and 1 base from J, with 18 bases between. This CDR3 has 17 amino acids. The germline CDR1 and CDR2 sequences are SGHAT and FQNNGV. CDR3 region: CASSPRGSGAAKNIQYF. Here the CDR3 DNA reads TGTGCCAGCAGCCCCCGGGGATCTGGGGCGGCCAAAAACATTCAGTACTTC.

This clone is categorized as medium-sized (0.01 to 0.1%). The chain carries TRBV5-8 and TRBJ2-7, with D perhaps TRBD2 (6 bases). The CDR3 covers 15 residues. CDR1 is SGHTS, CDR2 YDEGEE, per germline. V shed 2 bases and J shed 2 bases, with 14 bases lying between them. The chain's CDR3 is CASSFGGTQPYEQYF. In nucleotides, the CDR3 is TGTGCCAGCAGCTTTGGGGGGACTCAACCCTACGAGCAGTACTTC.

This clone was observed a few times. The same CDR3 can be traced to other DNA sequences in this sample. The CDR3 region has the DNA TGTGCCAGCAGTTACTCGCTGGCGGCATACGAGCAGTACTTC. Translated: CASSYSLAAYEQYF. The chain joins TRBV6-5 to TRBJ2-7; no clear D gene. The CDR3 contains 14 residues. CDR1 and CDR2 (germline): MNHEY, SVGAGI. V lost 0 bases, J lost 4 bases, and 10 bases lay in between.

Sample share makes this clone medium-sized. V and J are TRBV18 and TRBJ2-7, with D hard to call. The CDR3 contains 13 residues. Trimming removed 2 bases at V and 3 bases at J, with 8 bases between. Germline values: CDR1 KGHSH, CDR2 LQKENI. CDR3 coding DNA: TGTGCCAGCTCACCAAACGCTGACTACGAGCAGTACTTC. Amino acid sequence: CASSPNADYEQYF.

The rearrangement links TRBV5-1 to TRBJ2-5; D may match TRBD1 or TRBD2 (5 bases each). Trimming removed 1 base from V and 4 bases from J, with 8 bases in between. CDR1 and CDR2 (germline): SGHRS, YFSETQ. This CDR3 has 13 residues. Here the CDR3 DNA reads TGCGCCAGCAGCTTGCGGGGCGCAGAGACCCAGTACTTC. Amino acid sequence: CASSLRGAETQYF.

The chain carries TRBV4-1 and TRBJ2-3; 8 bases fit TRBD1. The CDR3 runs to 14 residues. CDR1 is MGHRA, CDR2 YSYEKL, per germline. V lost 7 bases and J lost 4; bases outside the gene matches: 7. The CDR3 spells CASTQGAESDTQYF. The CDR3, as DNA: TGCGCCAGCACCCAGGGGGCTGAATCAGATACGCAGTATTTT.

This clone was observed a handful of times. The chain couples TRBV5-4 to TRBJ2-1; D uncertain. V was clipped by 0 bases and J by 9 bases, with 7 bases between them. This CDR3 region has 12 residues. Germline V gene data show CDR1 as SGHNT and CDR2 as YYREEE (reference sequence). CDR3 in amino acids: CASSLAPSEQFF. The CDR3 nucleotides read TGTGCCAGCAGCTTGGCTCCTAGTGAGCAGTTCTTC.

The table lists this clone with a few counts. J is TRBJ2-7 and V is TRBV6-6; D possibly uses TRBD1 or TRBD2 (6 bases each). The CDR3 totals 13 residues. Looked up from germline, CDR1 is MNHNY and CDR2 is SVGAGI (reference sequence). Deletions cut 0 bases from V and 9 bases from J, with 12 bases between. The CDR3 is CASSYSGGAWQYF. The CDR3 bases are TGTGCCAGCAGTTACTCCGGGGGCGCTTGGCAGTACTTC.